These 20 T cell receptor beta chains were all obtained from the same sample, sequenced in a study of shared clonotypes between healthy human individuals. Some clones are missing from TCRdb's copy, which holds only in-frame ones; the method was immunoSEQ multiplex PCR. The table has hundreds of thousands of clones, about three quarters seen once. The sample comprised memory CD4+ T cells sorted from blood. The subset is: CD45RA-negative fraction. The receptors stem from a woman in her twenties or thirties in good health.

J is TRBJ1-2 and V is TRBV6-5; the D gene is possibly TRBD1 (6 bases). Trimming took 6 bases from V and 2 from J, leaving 16 bases between them. The germline gives CDR1 MNHEY, CDR2 SVGAGI. The CDR3 extends over 15 amino acids. For the CDR3, the DNA is TGTGCCAGCAGCCAGAGCAACAGGGTGAACTATGGCTACACCTTC. Its protein product is CASSQSNRVNYGYTF.

This sequence joins TRBV10-3 and TRBJ2-3, with 11 bases lining up with TRBD2. CDR3 length: 14 residues. The germline gives CDR1 ENHRY, CDR2 SYGVKD. V lost 7 bases, J lost 8 bases, and 8 bases stayed unmatched. The CDR3 coding sequence is TGTGCCATCAAGTTAGCGGGAGGGCCGGGTACGCAGTATTTT. Its translation is CAIKLAGGPGTQYF.

Concerning this clone: The same CDR3 also results from other DNA sequences found in this sample. The rearrangement joins TRBV4-1 to TRBJ2-7, with TRBD2 matching 11 bases. The CDR3 totals 15 residues. CDR1 and CDR2 from the germline V gene are MGHRA and YSYEKL. The V and J ends lost 2 bases and 3 bases, in that order; junction bases with no gene match: 3. CDR3 DNA sequence: TGCGCCAGCAGCCAACCGACTAGCGGGGACTACGAGCAGTACTTC. Encoded protein: CASSQPTSGDYEQYF.

The chain uses TRBV5-6 and TRBJ2-7; D is uncertain. The CDR3 totals 12 residues. Trimming removed 3 bases at V and 3 bases at J, with 7 bases between. The germline V gene encodes CDR1 SGHDT and CDR2 YYEEEE. The CDR3 DNA reads TGTGCCAGCAGCTCCGATTTCTACGAGCAGTACTTC. Translated, it gives CASSSDFYEQYF.

A word on this clone: A much larger clone sits a single nucleotide away, making a read error possible. Other nucleotide sequences in the sample specify the same CDR3. V is TRBV7-3 and J is TRBJ1-1; TRBD1 is a possible D gene (5 bases). The ends were cut back, 4 bases at V and 3 bases at J, with 9 bases in the middle. The CDR3 sequence is 13 residues long. Germline V gene lookup returns CDR1 SGHTA and CDR2 FQGTGA. In DNA, the CDR3 is TGTGCCAGCAGCTCCCAGGGAGACACTGAAGCTTTCTTT. This translates into CASSSQGDTEAFF.

The J gene is TRBJ1-2, the V gene TRBV18; D is unclear. Trimming took off 3 bases at V and 4 bases at J, with 9 bases between the two ends. Germline lookup yields CDR1 KGHSH and CDR2 LQKENI. This CDR3 is 13 amino acids long. CDR3 bases: TGTGCCAGCTCACCCCGTCATGGCTATGGCTACACCTTC. Its protein is CASSPRHGYGYTF.

Only one count was recorded for this clone. The chain is built from TRBV6-1 and TRBJ1-3; 8 bases line up with TRBD1. The CDR3 loop spans 13 amino acids. Trimming cost V 6 bases and J 4 bases; bases outside gene matches: 2. The germline V gene encodes CDR1 MNHNS and CDR2 SASEGT. CDR3 amino acids: CASRRTGGNTIYF. CDR3 sequence (DNA): TGTGCCAGCAGGAGGACAGGGGGAAACACCATATATTTT.

The genes are TRBV2 and TRBJ2-1, with a weak D call TRBD1 (5 bases). The CDR3 is 12 amino acids. V lost 6 bases to trimming and J lost 6 bases, with 9 bases between them. Germline lookup yields CDR1 SNHLY and CDR2 FYNNEI. The CDR3 is CASRSDSNEQFF. CDR3 DNA: TGTGCCAGCAGGTCCGACAGCAATGAGCAGTTCTTC.

This chain links TRBV5-5 with TRBJ1-2; D is possibly TRBD1 (6 bases). The CDR3 covers 14 residues. Trimming stripped 0 bases from V and 3 bases from J, with 9 bases between. Germline V gene data show CDR1 as SGHKS and CDR2 as YYEKEE (reference sequence). CDR3 sequence reads: CASSLGQAYYGYTF. The CDR3 bases are TGTGCCAGCAGCTTGGGACAGGCATACTATGGCTACACCTTC.

This clone has a handful of counts. V and J are TRBV4-2 and TRBJ2-2; D is ambiguous. V was shortened by 2 bases and J by 5 bases, with 15 bases between the two germline ends. Looked up from germline, CDR1 is LGHNA and CDR2 is YNFKEQ. The CDR3 runs to 16 residues. CDR3 amino acids: CASSQSAGASTGELFF. In DNA, the CDR3 is TGTGCCAGCAGCCAATCGGCCGGAGCTTCTACCGGGGAGCTGTTTTTT.

This clone was picked up a small number of times. The chain employs TRBV7-9 and TRBJ1-2, with 7 nucleotides matching TRBD1. J lost 0 bases, V lost 5 bases, and 9 bases had no gene match. Per the germline V gene, CDR1 is SEHNR and CDR2 is FQNEAQ (reference sequence). There are 16 residues in the CDR3. This CDR3 reads CASSRSGTASNYGYTF. The DNA of the CDR3 is TGTGCCAGCAGCCGCTCCGGGACAGCTTCTAACTATGGCTACACCTTC.

The table lists this clone with a count of one. In DNA form, the CDR3 reads TGTGCCAGCAGGGGGTCGAACACCGGGGAGCTGTTTTTT. Encoded protein: CASRGSNTGELFF. This chain links TRBV28 with TRBJ2-2; D gene ambiguous. CDR1 is MDHEN and CDR2 is SYDVKM in the germline V gene. This CDR3 comprises 13 residues. V shed 6 bases and J shed 0 bases, with 5 bases lying between them.

V gene TRBV5-1 combines with J gene TRBJ1-1, with unresolved D. Deletions cut 0 bases from V and 1 base from J, with 7 bases between. This CDR3 contains 14 residues. Germline-derived CDR1 and CDR2 are SGHRS and YFSETQ. CDR3 sequence reads: CASSLGFTNTEAFF. The CDR3 bases are TGCGCCAGCAGCTTGGGTTTTACGAACACTGAAGCTTTCTTT.

Points on this clone: Within the sample, other DNA sequences also encode this same CDR3. The V and J genes are TRBV9 and TRBJ2-2, with D maybe TRBD2 (5 bases). The CDR3 is 13 residues long. V was clipped by 4 bases and J by 4 bases, with 8 bases between them. CDR1 is SGDLS and CDR2 is YYNGEE in the germline V gene. For the CDR3, the DNA is TGTGCCAGCAGCTTCGGAGGCACCGGGGAGCTGTTTTTT. Translation gives CASSFGGTGELFF.

The rearrangement uses TRBV28 and TRBJ1-2; D ambiguous. The CDR3 is 13 amino acids. Trimming shortened V by 5 bases and J by 0 bases, and 7 bases separated the two germline ends. Germline V gene data show CDR1 as MDHEN and CDR2 as SYDVKM. The CDR3 spells CASSTVTNYGYTF. CDR3 bases: TGTGCCAGCAGTACAGTTACTAACTATGGCTACACCTTC.

This clone showed up just a few times. Germline and junction disagree at one end, which may indicate a read error. This sequence joins TRBV6-5 and TRBJ1-2, with D tentatively TRBD1 (5 bases). Germline CDR1 MNHEY, CDR2 SVGAGI. The CDR3 is 15 residues long. The CDR3, as DNA: TGTGCCACCAGTAGTCGAGGGGTCAGTAACTATGGCTACACCTTC. This gives the protein CATSSRGVSNYGYTF.

This clone was detected a few times. V gene TRBV19 combines with J gene TRBJ1-5; D call uncertain. This CDR3 region has 18 residues. The V end was cut by 5 bases, the J end by 5 bases, with 25 bases between. The germline gives CDR1 LNHDA, CDR2 SQIVND (reference sequence). CDR3: CASSPPGRTGWFDQPQHF. CDR3 nucleotide sequence: TGTGCCAGTAGTCCCCCGGGGAGAACGGGGTGGTTTGATCAGCCCCAGCATTTT.

The V and J genes are TRBV28 and TRBJ1-2; D unresolved. Germline V gene data show CDR1 as MDHEN and CDR2 as SYDVKM. V lost 5 bases and J 2 bases, leaving 3 bases between the germline ends. This CDR3 has 11 residues. The CDR3 region has the DNA TGTGCCAGCAGTCAAAACTATGGCTACACCTTC. Translating it yields CASSQNYGYTF.

The V gene is TRBV2, the J gene TRBJ1-5, with TRBD1 matching over 7 bases. Per the germline V gene, CDR1 is SNHLY and CDR2 is FYNNEI. V lost 6 bases to trimming and J lost 6 bases; unmatched junction nucleotides: 8. This CDR3 has 14 amino acids. CDR3 bases: TGTGCCAGCAGCGCGACAGGGATGAGTCAGCCCCAGCATTTT. Encoded protein: CASSATGMSQPQHF.

The V and J genes are TRBV2 and TRBJ1-1; D is uncertain. Germline V gene lookup returns CDR1 SNHLY and CDR2 FYNNEI. Trimming took 6 bases from V and 1 from J, leaving 9 bases between them. CDR3 length equals 13 residues. The chain's CDR3 is CASRVGGNTEAFF. The CDR3 DNA reads TGTGCCAGCAGAGTAGGAGGGAACACTGAAGCTTTCTTT.